This TCR beta chain comes out of a study of T cells after yellow fever vaccination. Details on this clonotype: The antigen is not known.

The study, taken as a whole, reports: Re-detected after boosting: most primary clones, 96% of CD4 and over 80% of CD8. One caveat is that FACS-sorted repertoires could contain abundant clonotypes contaminating from the bulk population. The study found a weaker secondary response that peaked faster, day 5 versus 15.

CDR1 is MNHEY and CDR2 is SVGEGT in the germline V gene. CDR3 size: 12 residues. V lost 6 bases and J lost 10; bases outside the gene matches: 6. Universal primer sites and UMIs were introduced during 5'RACE template-switching synthesis of TCR cDNA. TCRdb fed the 5' RACE reads into MiXCR, producing one record per CDR3 protein. The top ten clones hold approximately 30% of a sample with around 72,000 distinct CDR3 sequences, about 7.3% of them seen once. The chain links TRBV6-2 or TRBV6-3 to TRBJ1-5; 7 nucleotides align to TRBD1. This clonotype was sampled from a man between 18 and 29 years old who received the YFV17D yellow fever vaccine. This material consisted of CD8+ T cells sorted from PBMCs, taken about 10 days after the first yellow fever vaccination. CDR3 sequence reads: CASSTGEPPQHF. CDR3 DNA: TGTGCCAGCAGCACAGGGGAGCCACCCCAGCATTTT.